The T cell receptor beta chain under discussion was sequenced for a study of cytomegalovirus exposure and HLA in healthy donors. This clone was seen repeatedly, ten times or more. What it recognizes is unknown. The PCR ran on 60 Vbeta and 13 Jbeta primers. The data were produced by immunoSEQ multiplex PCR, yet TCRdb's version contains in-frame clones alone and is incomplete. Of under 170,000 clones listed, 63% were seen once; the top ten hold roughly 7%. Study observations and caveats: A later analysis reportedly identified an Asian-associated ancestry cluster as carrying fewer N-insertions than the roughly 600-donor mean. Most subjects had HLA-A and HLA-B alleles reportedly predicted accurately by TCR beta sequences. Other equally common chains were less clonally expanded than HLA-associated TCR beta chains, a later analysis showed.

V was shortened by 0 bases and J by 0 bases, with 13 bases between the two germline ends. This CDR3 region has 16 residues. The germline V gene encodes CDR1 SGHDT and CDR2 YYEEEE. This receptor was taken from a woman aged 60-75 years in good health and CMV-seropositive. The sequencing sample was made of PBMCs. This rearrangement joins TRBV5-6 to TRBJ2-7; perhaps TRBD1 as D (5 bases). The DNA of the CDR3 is TGTGCCAGCAGCTTGGCCCCCGACAGCATCTCCTACGAGCAGTACTTC. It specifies CASSLAPDSISYEQYF. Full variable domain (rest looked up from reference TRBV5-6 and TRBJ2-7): DAGVTQSPTHLIKTRGQQVTLRCSPKSGHDTVSWYQQALGQGPQFIFQYYEEEERQRGNFPDRFSGHQFPNYSSELNVNALLLGDSALYLCASSLAPDSISYEQYFGPGTRLTVT.